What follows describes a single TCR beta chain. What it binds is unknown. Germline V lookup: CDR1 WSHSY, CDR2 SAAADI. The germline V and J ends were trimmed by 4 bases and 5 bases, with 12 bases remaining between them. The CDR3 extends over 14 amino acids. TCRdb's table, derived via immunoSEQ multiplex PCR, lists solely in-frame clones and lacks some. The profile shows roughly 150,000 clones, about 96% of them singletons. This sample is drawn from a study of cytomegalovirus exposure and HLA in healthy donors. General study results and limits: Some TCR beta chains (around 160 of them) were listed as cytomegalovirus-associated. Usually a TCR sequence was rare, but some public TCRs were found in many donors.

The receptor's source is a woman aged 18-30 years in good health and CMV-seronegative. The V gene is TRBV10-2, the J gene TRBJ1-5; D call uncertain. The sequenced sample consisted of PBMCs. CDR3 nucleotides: TGCGCCAGCAGTGGAGCAACCCGATATCAGCCCCAGCATTTT. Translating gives CASSGATRYQPQHF.